This T cell receptor beta chain was profiled in a study of shared clonotypes between healthy human individuals. Whole-study findings and limits: When compared with the clonotypes that were shared by all four sorted-subset donors, the non-shared clonotypes turned out to have lower generation probabilities.

The authors divided CD4+ cells into CD45RA+ naive and CD45RA-negative memory subsets. Germline assignment: CDR1 MNHNY and CDR2 SVGAGI (reference sequence). The CDR3 has 15 amino acids. Trimming removed 8 bases at V and 3 bases at J, with 20 bases between. The method was immunoSEQ multiplex PCR; TCRdb's version includes in-frame clones alone and lacks a portion of them. This table holds around 2,000,000 clones, 85% to 95% found once. Worth noting for this clone: The antigen is undetermined.

The receptor comes from a man between 18 and 29 years old in good health. Sequenced input: naive CD4+ T cells sorted from blood. The subset denotes: CD45RA+ positively selected. The chain couples TRBV6-6 to TRBJ2-7; D is tentatively TRBD1 or TRBD2 (5 bases each). The CDR3 DNA follows: TGTGCCAGCGGCCGAGGAGAGTGGGGGTTCTACGAGCAGTACTTC. This translates into CASGRGEWGFYEQYF.